This is a list of T cell receptor beta chains from one sample in a study of T-cell reconstitution after alpha-beta-depleted transplantation in children. TCRdb analysed the PCR reads with MiXCR anew, one entry per CDR3 protein. The table shows approximately 70,000 distinct CDR3 sequences, with roughly 4.9% occurring only once. The sequences come from PBMCs, mostly from graft donor cells, collected 180 days after TCRalphabeta/CD19-depleted stem cell transplant. These receptor sequences come from a boy younger than two who had a stem cell transplant for acute myeloid leukemia, so the T cells may come from the graft donor. CDR3s leave out the opening cysteine and the closing phenylalanine or tryptophan.

V	J	CDR3
TRBV5-1	TRBJ1-1	ASSLAPQGANTEAF
TRBV7-2	TRBJ2-5	ASSLDWGSGETQY
TRBV29-1	TRBJ1-2	SVELWEMEYGYT
TRBV19	TRBJ2-7	ASSSPGQGRSEQY
TRBV18	TRBJ1-2	ASSPAQGPDGYT
TRBV5-8	TRBJ2-3	ASSFFLLQGKGPEDTQY
TRBV11-2	TRBJ1-1	ASTLWGNTEAF
TRBV4-1	TRBJ2-1	ASSQEGWQISYNEQF
TRBV5-1	TRBJ1-1	ASSLEQGWTEAF
TRBV5-1	TRBJ1-1	ASSLSSGTANTEAF
TRBV29-1	TRBJ2-3	SVPGQAGADTQY